The source of this T cell receptor (beta chain) is a study of blood T cell repertoires in COVID-19. Study summary: From the United States, Italy and Spain came samples of acute and convalescent COVID-19. From T cells, B-cell-depleted T cells, or PBMCs came the material, which was cDNA or gDNA.

The V and J ends lost 5 bases and 7 bases, in that order; junction bases with no gene match: 4. CDR1 and CDR2 (germline): KGHDR, SFDVKD. The CDR3 length is 13 residues. Original analysis: Reference gene primer amplification gave estimated nucleated cell counts. Generated by immunoSEQ multiplex PCR, the TCRdb table keeps only in-frame clones and is missing some. That table is the source of V, J and clone size, and D and trimming were worked out from the DNA. There are around 100,000 clones in the sample; around 85% occur only once, and about an eighth lies in the top ten. The sequence was obtained from a man aged 45 to 65 with active or convalescent COVID-19. The rearrangement links TRBV24-1 to TRBJ2-1; 7 bases fit TRBD1. The sample consisted of peripheral blood. CDR3 in DNA: TGTGCCACCAGTGTAGGGGGCAGGAATGAGCAGTTCTTC. Its protein is CATSVGGRNEQFF.